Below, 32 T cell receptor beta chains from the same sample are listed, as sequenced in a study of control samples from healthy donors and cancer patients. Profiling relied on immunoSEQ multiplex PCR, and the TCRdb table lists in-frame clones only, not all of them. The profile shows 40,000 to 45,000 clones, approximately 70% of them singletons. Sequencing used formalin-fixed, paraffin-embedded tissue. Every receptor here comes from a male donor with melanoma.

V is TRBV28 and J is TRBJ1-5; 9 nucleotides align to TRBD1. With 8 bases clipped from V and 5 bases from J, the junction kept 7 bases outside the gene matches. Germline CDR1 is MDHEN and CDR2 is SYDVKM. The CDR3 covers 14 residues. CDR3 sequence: CASRGQGRYQPQHF. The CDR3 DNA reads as TGTGCCAGCCGGGGACAGGGTCGGTATCAGCCCCAGCATTTT.

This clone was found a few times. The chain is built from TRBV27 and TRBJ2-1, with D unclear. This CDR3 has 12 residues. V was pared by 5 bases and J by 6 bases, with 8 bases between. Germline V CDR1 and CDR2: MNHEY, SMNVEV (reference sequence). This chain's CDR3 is CASSPNGNEQFF. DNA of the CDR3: TGTGCCAGCAGTCCAAACGGCAATGAGCAGTTCTTC.

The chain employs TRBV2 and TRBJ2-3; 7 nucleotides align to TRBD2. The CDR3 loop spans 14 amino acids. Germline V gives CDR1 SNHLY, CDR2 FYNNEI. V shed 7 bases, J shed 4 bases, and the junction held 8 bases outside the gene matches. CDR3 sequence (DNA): TGTGCCAGCATTACGAGACTAGCAGCAGATACGCAGTATTTT. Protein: CASITRLAADTQYF.

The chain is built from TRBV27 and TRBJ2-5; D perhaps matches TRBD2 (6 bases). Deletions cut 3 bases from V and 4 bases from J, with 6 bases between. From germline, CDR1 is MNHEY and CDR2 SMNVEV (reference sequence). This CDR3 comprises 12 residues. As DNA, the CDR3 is TGTGCCAGCAGTTTCGGGGGAGAGACCCAGTACTTC. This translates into CASSFGGETQYF.

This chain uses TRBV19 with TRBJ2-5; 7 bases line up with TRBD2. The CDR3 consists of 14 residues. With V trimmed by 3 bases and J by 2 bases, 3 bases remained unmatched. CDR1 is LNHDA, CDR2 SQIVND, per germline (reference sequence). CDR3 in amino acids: CASSIGGGQETQYF. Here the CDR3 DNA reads TGTGCCAGTAGTATTGGGGGAGGGCAAGAGACCCAGTACTTC.

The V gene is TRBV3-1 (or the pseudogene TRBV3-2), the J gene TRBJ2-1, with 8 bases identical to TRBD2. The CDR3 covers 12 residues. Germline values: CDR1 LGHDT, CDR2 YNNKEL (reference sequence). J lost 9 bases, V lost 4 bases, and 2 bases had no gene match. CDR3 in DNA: TGTGCCAGCAGCCTTAGCGGGACTGAGCAGTTCTTC. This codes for CASSLSGTEQFF.

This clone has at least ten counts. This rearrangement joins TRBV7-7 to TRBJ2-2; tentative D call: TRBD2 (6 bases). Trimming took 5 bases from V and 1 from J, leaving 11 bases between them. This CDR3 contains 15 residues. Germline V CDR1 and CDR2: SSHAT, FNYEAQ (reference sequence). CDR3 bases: TGTGCCAGCAGCCTCGGGACTCAGAACACCGGGGAGCTGTTTTTT. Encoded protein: CASSLGTQNTGELFF. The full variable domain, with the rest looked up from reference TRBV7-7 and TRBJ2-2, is GAGVSQSPRYKVTKRGQDVTLRCDPISSHATLYWYQQALGQGPEFLTYFNYEAQPDKSGLPSDRFSAERPEGSISTLTIQRTEQRDSAMYRCASSLGTQNTGELFFGEGSRLTVL.

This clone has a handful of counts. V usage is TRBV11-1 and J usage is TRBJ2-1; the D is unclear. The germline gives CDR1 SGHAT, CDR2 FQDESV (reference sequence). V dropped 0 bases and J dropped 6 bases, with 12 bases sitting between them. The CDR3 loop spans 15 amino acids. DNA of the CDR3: TGTGCCAGCAGCTTAGCCCCTTACGTCTCCAATGAGCAGTTCTTC. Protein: CASSLAPYVSNEQFF. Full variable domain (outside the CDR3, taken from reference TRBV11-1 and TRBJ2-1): EAEVAQSPRYKITEKSQAVAFWCDPISGHATLYWYRQILGQGPELLVQFQDESVVDDSQLPKDRFSAERLKGVDSTLKIQPAELGDSAMYLCASSLAPYVSNEQFFGPGTRLTVL.

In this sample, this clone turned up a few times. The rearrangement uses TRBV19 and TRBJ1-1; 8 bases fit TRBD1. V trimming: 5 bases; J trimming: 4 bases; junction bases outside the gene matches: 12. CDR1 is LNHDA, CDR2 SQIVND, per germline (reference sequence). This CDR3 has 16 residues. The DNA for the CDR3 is TGTGCCAGTAGTGCGAGGCGGACAGGGATGACCACTGAAGCTTTCTTT. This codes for CASSARRTGMTTEAFF.

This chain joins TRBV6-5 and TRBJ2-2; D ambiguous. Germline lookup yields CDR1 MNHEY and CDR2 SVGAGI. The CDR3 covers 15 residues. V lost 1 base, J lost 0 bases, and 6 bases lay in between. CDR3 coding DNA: TGTGCCAGCAGTTACTACCGACCGAACACCGGGGAGCTGTTTTTT. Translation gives CASSYYRPNTGELFF.

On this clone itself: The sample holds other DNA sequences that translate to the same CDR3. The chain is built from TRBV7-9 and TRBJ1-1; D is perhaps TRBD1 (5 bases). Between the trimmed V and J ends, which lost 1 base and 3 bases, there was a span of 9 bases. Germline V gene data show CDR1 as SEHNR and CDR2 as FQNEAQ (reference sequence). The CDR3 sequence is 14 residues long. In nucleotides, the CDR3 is TGTGCCAGCAGCTTAGGGTCGGGGGACACTGAAGCTTTCTTT. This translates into CASSLGSGDTEAFF. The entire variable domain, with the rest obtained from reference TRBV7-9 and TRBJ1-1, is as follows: DTGVSQNPRHKITKRGQNVTFRCDPISEHNRLYWYRQTLGQGPEFLTYFQNEAQLEKSRLLSDRFSAERPKGSFSTLEIQRTEQGDSAMYLCASSLGSGDTEAFFGQGTRLTVV.

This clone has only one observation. The CDR3 nucleotides read TGTGCCAGCAGCCTTTTGACCACAGATACGCAGTATTTT. The encoded protein is CASSLLTTDTQYF. The chain links TRBV6-5 to TRBJ2-3; D gene uncertain. The CDR3 totals 13 residues. Germline loops: CDR1 MNHEY, CDR2 SVGAGI. Trimming shortened V by 6 bases and J by 2 bases, and 9 bases separated the two germline ends.

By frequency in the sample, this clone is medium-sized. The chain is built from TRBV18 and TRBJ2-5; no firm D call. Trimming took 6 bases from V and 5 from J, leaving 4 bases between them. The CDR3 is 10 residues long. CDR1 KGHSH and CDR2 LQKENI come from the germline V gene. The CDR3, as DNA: TGTGCCAGCTCTATGGAGACCCAGTACTTC. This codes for CASSMETQYF.

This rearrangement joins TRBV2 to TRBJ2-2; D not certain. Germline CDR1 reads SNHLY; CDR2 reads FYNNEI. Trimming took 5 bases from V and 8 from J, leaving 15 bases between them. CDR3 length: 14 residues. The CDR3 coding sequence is TGTGCCAGCAGTAAAGGACGGAATCCAGGGGAGCTGTTTTTT. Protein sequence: CASSKGRNPGELFF.

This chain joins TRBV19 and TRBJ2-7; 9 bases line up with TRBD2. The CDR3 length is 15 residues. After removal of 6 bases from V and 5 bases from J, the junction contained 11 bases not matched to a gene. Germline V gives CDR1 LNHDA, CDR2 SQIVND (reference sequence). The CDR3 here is CASRISGSGFNEQYF. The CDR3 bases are TGTGCCAGTAGGATTAGCGGGAGTGGATTTAACGAGCAGTACTTC.

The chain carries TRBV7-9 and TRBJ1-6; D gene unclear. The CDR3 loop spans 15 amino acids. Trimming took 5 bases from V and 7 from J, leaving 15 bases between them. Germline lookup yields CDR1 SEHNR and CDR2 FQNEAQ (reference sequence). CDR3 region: CASSPVSGGNSPLHF. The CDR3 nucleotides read TGTGCCAGCAGCCCCGTTTCAGGCGGAAATTCACCCCTCCACTTT.

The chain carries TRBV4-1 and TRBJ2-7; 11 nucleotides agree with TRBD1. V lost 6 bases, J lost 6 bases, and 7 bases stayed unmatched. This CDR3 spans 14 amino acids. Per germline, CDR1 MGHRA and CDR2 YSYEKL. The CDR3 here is CASSPGQGVREQYF. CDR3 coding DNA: TGCGCCAGCAGTCCGGGACAGGGGGTCCGCGAGCAGTACTTC.

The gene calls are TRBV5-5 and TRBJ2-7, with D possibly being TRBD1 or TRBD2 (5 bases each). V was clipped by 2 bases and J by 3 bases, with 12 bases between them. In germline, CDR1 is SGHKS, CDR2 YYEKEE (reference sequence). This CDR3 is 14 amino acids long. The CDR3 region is CASSFEVRGYEQYF. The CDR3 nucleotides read TGTGCCAGCAGCTTCGAAGTGAGGGGCTACGAGCAGTACTTC.

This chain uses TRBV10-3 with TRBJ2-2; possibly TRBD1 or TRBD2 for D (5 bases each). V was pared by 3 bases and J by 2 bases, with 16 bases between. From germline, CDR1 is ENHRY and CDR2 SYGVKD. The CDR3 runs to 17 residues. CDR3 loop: CAISDDHGTINTGELFF. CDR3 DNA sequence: TGTGCCATCAGTGACGACCATGGGACCATTAACACCGGGGAGCTGTTTTTT.

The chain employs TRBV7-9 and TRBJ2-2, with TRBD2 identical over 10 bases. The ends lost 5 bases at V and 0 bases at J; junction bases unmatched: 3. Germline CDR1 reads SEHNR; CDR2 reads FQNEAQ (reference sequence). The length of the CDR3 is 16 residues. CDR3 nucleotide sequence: TGTGCCAGCAGCCGACTAGCGGGTACGAACACCGGGGAGCTGTTTTTT. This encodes CASSRLAGTNTGELFF.

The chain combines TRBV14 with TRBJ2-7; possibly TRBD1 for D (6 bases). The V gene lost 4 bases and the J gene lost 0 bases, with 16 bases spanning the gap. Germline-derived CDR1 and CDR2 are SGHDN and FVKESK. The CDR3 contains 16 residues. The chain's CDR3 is CASSPPPGQSSYEQYF. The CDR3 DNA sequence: TGTGCCAGCAGCCCCCCTCCCGGACAGAGCTCCTACGAGCAGTACTTC. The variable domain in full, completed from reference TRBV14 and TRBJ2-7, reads EAGVTQFPSHSVIEKGQTVTLRCDPISGHDNLYWYRRVMGKEIKFLLHFVKESKQDESGMPNNRFLAERTGGTYSTLKVQPAELEDSGVYFCASSPPPGQSSYEQYFGPGTRLTVT.

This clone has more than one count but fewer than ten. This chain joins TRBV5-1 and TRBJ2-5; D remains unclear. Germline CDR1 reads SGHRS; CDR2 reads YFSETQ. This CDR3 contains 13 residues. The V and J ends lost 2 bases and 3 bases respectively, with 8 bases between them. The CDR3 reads CASSLSEEETQYF. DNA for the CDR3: TGCGCCAGCAGCTTATCCGAGGAAGAGACCCAGTACTTC.

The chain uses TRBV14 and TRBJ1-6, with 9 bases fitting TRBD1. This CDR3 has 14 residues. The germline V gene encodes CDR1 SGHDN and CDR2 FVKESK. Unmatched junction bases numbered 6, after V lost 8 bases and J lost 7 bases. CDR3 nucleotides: TGTGCCAGCTCAGAAGACAGGGGGAATTCACCCCTCCACTTT. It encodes CASSEDRGNSPLHF.

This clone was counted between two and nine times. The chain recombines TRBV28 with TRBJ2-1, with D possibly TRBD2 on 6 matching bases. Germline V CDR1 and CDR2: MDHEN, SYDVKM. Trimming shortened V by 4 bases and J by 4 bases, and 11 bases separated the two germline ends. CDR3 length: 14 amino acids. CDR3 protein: CASSSSAGYNEQFF. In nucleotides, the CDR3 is TGTGCCAGCAGTTCGTCGGCGGGGTACAATGAGCAGTTCTTC.

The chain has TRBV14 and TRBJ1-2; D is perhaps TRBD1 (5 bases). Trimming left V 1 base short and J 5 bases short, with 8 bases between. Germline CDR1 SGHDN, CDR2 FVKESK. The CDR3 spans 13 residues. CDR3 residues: CASSQAGLYGYTF. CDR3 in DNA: TGTGCCAGCAGCCAAGCGGGGCTGTATGGCTACACCTTC. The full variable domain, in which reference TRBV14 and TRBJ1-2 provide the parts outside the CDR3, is EAGVTQFPSHSVIEKGQTVTLRCDPISGHDNLYWYRRVMGKEIKFLLHFVKESKQDESGMPNNRFLAERTGGTYSTLKVQPAELEDSGVYFCASSQAGLYGYTFGSGTRLTVV.

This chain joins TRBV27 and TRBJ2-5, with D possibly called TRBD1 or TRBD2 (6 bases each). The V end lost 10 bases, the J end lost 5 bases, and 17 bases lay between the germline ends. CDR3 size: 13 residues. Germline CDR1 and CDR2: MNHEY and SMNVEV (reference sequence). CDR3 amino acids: CATSTGGSETQYF. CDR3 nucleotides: TGTGCCACCTCAACCGGGGGCAGCGAGACCCAGTACTTC.

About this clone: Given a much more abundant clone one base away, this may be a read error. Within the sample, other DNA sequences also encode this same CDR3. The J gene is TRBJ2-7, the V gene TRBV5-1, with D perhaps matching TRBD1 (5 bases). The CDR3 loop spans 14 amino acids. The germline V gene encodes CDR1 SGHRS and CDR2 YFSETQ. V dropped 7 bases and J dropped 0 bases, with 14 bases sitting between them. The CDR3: CASALGQSSYEQYF. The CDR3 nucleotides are TGCGCCAGCGCACTCGGACAATCCTCCTACGAGCAGTACTTC.

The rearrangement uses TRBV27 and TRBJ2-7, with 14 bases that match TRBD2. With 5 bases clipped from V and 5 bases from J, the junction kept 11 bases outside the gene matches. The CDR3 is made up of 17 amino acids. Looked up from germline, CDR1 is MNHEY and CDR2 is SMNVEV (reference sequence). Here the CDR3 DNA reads TGTGCCAGCAGTACCCGACTAGCGGGAGGGCCAGCTAACGAGCAGTACTTC. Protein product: CASSTRLAGGPANEQYF.

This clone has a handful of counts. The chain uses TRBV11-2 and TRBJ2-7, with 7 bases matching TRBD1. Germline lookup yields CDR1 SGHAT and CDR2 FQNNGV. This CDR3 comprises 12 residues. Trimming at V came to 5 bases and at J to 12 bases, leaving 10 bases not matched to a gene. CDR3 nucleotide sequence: TGTGCCAGCAGCCCGTCCCGACAGGGAACGTACTTC. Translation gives CASSPSRQGTYF. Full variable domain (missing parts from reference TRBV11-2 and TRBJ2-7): EAGVAQSPRYKIIEKRQSVAFWCNPISGHATLYWYQQILGQGPKLLIQFQNNGVVDDSQLPKDRFSAERLKGVDSTLKIQPAKLEDSAVYLCASSPSRQGTYFGPGTRLTVT.

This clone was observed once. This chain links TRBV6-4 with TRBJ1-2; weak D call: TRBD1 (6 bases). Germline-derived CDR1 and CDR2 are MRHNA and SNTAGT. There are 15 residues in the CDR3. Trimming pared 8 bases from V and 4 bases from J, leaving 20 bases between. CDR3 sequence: CASHIVLGARYGYTF. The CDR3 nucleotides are TGTGCCAGCCATATAGTATTGGGGGCTCGCTATGGCTACACCTTC.

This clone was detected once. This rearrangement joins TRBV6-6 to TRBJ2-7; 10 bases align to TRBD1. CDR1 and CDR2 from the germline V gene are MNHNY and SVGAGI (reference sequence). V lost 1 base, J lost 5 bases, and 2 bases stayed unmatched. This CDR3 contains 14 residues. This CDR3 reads CASSYLGTGDEQYF. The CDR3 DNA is TGTGCCAGCAGTTACTTGGGGACAGGGGACGAGCAGTACTTC.

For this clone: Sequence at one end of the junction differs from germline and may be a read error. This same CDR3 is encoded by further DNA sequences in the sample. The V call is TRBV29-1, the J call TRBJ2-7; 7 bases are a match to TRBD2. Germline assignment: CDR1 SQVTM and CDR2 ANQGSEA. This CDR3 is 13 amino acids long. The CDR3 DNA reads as TGCAGCGCCGTCGGGACTACCCTTTACGAGCAGTATTTC. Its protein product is CSAVGTTLYEQYF.